This T cell receptor beta chain was recovered during a study of cytomegalovirus exposure and HLA in healthy donors. The V gene end was trimmed by 5 bases and the J gene end by 3 bases; junction bases not matched to a gene: 10. Germline V gene data show CDR1 as SEHNR and CDR2 as FQNEAQ (reference sequence). The CDR3 loop spans 15 amino acids. Use of 60 Vbeta and 13 Jbeta primers characterized the PCR. Only in-frame clones appear in the TCRdb table, and some are missing; sequencing was by immunoSEQ multiplex PCR. The sample contains about 78,000 clones, 65% to 85% of which appear only once. Study results and limitations: A later analysis reportedly found fewer N-insertions in an Asian-associated ancestry cluster than the approximately 660-donor mean.

For this clone: Its target is not known.

The sequence came from a woman in her forties or fifties in good health and CMV-seronegative. J is TRBJ2-7 and V is TRBV7-9; 7 positions match TRBD1. The sequenced material came from PBMCs. The CDR3 DNA reads as TGTGCCAGCAGCCCGGCTGACAGGGACATCTACGAGCAGTACTTC. As protein: CASSPADRDIYEQYF.